This T cell receptor beta chain was recovered during a study of T cell repertoires in cytomegalovirus infection (dated by TCRdb to the late 2010s). Background for the entire study: The peptide stimulations were aimed at well-studied HLA-B-restricted epitopes as well as recently identified HLA-C-restricted CMV epitopes, whose presentation resists viral immunomodulation. The HLA type of each donor mattered for the analysis, because public TCR beta signatures pointed to carriage of CMV infection along with the matching HLA type. Study-wide conclusions, independent of this receptor: Cumulative frequency of public TCR beta family members discriminated carriers of CMV infection plus the relevant HLA type in this cohort and an independent 352-donor cohort. The ex vivo response was dominated by HLA-C-restricted CMV-specific TCR beta clonotypes, which also provided the single most frequent clonotype in two of eight donors.

This clonotype was counted ten times or more. Its recognized antigen is unknown. No per-base quality is available; no much larger clone lies one base away. This specimen's treatment or condition label, interpreted: in vitro stimulation with specific CMV peptide epitopes to enrich CMV-specific T cells. The listed sequencing device is Illumina HiSeq 1500. TCRdb's own reprocessing of the public reads used fastp at Q25 and MiXCR and kept productive beta chains. Every entry covers one CDR3 protein and lists the most common genes and DNA from its rows. Present in this sample are about 890,000 distinct CDR3 sequences, approximately 33% of which were seen just once. Roughly an eighth of the sample is in the top ten clones. Measured from the cysteine to the phenylalanine, the CDR3 is 16 residues long. The only DNA kept is the CDR3, 48 bases in frame from the first base. The CDR1 and CDR2 encoded by the germline V gene are SGHVS and FNYEAQ. The germline V and J ends show losses of 1 base and 2 bases respectively, and no gene match explains 8 bases of the junction.

This specimen was cultured CD8+ T cells from PBMCs, taken from culture after CMV antigen stimulation. The V and J genes are TRBV7-6 and TRBJ2-7; the junction holds 7 bases that match TRBD2. The receptor comes from a human donor in good health (CMV status not recorded). Some clones in this sample may be carry-over from other donors' samples. The sequenced DNA is TGTGCCAGCAGCTTAGTTGGTACAGCGGGGCCCTACGAGCAGTACTTC. This is translated as CASSLVGTAGPYEQYF. The full variable domain, completed from the reference TRBV7-6 and TRBJ2-7 proteins outside the CDR3, reads GAGVSQSPRYKVTKRGQDVALRCDPISGHVSLYWYRQALGQGPEFLTYFNYEAQQDKSGLPNDRFSAERPEGSISTLTIQRTEQRDSAMYRCASSLVGTAGPYEQYFGPGTRLTVT.